These T cell receptor beta chains were read from a single sample in a study of shared clonotypes between healthy human individuals. The method was immunoSEQ multiplex PCR; TCRdb's version includes in-frame clones alone and lacks a portion of them. The sample holds about 980,000 clones; approximately 80% are singletons and the top ten take over 1.3%. Sequenced sample: memory CD4+ T cells sorted from blood. Receptors were obtained from a man younger than 30 in good health. The CDR3 runs from the conserved cysteine through the conserved F or W. Fields, in order: D gene, clone size, V gene, J gene, CDR3 protein, CDR3 DNA. A D gene is named only where the DNA matches it firmly. Not every row has a clone size; where given, it reads once, few, many or a size class.

d_call: TRBD1; clone_size: -; v_call: TRBV27; j_call: TRBJ1-5; cdr3_aa: CASSLSGTAATGPQHF; cdr3_nt: TGTGCCAGCAGTTTATCCGGGACAGCCGCCACCGGGCCCCAGCATTTT
d_call: -; clone_size: -; v_call: TRBV6-1; j_call: TRBJ1-1; cdr3_aa: CASSVNRVATFEAFF; cdr3_nt: TGTGCCAGCAGTGTAAACAGGGTGGCCACGTTTGAAGCTTTCTTT
d_call: -; clone_size: few; v_call: TRBV29-1; j_call: TRBJ1-6; cdr3_aa: CSAQGSYNSPLHF; cdr3_nt: TGCAGCGCCCAGGGTTCCTATAATTCACCCCTCCACTTT
d_call: -; clone_size: few; v_call: TRBV6-5; j_call: TRBJ1-1; cdr3_aa: CASSSPTGRGAFF; cdr3_nt: TGTGCCAGCAGTTCTCCGACGGGACGAGGGGCTTTCTTT
d_call: TRBD2; clone_size: -; v_call: TRBV10-1; j_call: TRBJ2-5; cdr3_aa: CAPAGGNQETQYF; cdr3_nt: TGCGCCCCCGCCGGGGGGAACCAAGAGACCCAGTACTTC
d_call: -; clone_size: -; v_call: TRBV7-8; j_call: TRBJ2-7; cdr3_aa: CASSSQGPGEQYF; cdr3_nt: TGTGCCAGCAGCTCACAGGGACCCGGCGAGCAGTACTTC
d_call: -; clone_size: -; v_call: TRBV30; j_call: TRBJ1-2; cdr3_aa: CAWCKGVGTLTSF; cdr3_nt: TGTGCCTGGTGTAAAGGCGTTGGGACCCTGACCTCCTTC
d_call: -; clone_size: -; v_call: TRBV5-4; j_call: TRBJ2-7; cdr3_aa: CASSLGFFEAEQYF; cdr3_nt: TGTGCCAGCAGCTTGGGATTTTTCGAGGCCGAGCAGTACTTC
d_call: -; clone_size: -; v_call: TRBV27; j_call: TRBJ1-1; cdr3_aa: CASSLYWGIGLNTEAFF; cdr3_nt: TGTGCCAGCAGTTTATACTGGGGAATAGGGCTGAACACTGAAGCTTTCTTT
d_call: -; clone_size: -; v_call: TRBV5-1; j_call: TRBJ1-6; cdr3_aa: CASSLGDSSVDSPLHF; cdr3_nt: TGCGCCAGCAGCTTGGGGGACTCATCCGTAGATTCACCCCTCCACTTT
d_call: TRBD1; clone_size: -; v_call: TRBV6-1; j_call: TRBJ2-5; cdr3_aa: CASSDYRGRRETQYF; cdr3_nt: TGTGCCAGCAGTGACTACAGGGGAAGGAGGGAGACCCAGTACTTC